The present entry profiles one T cell receptor (beta chain) with its context. Its specificity is unknown. Other DNA variants within this sample encode the same CDR3. These data come from a study of cytomegalovirus exposure and HLA in healthy donors. Study-level information: For the 300 to 400 genotyped donors, 81% fell within the Caucasian-associated ancestry cluster.

The V end was cut by 5 bases, the J end by 2 bases, with 6 bases between. There are 12 residues in the CDR3. The germline gives CDR1 MNHNY, CDR2 SVGAGI (reference sequence). Points from the study as a whole: A later analysis found common viral pathogens apparently linked to several of the most significant clusters. According to the study, roughly 160 TCR beta chains were cytomegalovirus-associated. Near-uniform donor sequencing depth was presumed by presence/absence analyses.

A multiplex PCR was run with 60 Vbeta primers and 13 Jbeta primers. Clones were read by immunoSEQ multiplex PCR, and TCRdb kept only the in-frame ones, dropping some. The sample gives approximately 190,000 clones, roughly 80% of which show up once; approximately 2.1% is in the top ten. What was sequenced was PBMCs. The TCR was taken from a woman in her thirties in good health and CMV-seropositive. The rearrangement joins TRBV6-6 to TRBJ1-2; D is undetermined. The CDR3 nucleotides are TGTGCCAGCAGTCCGGGGAACTATGGCTACACCTTC. Translated, it gives CASSPGNYGYTF.